Below, 17 T cell receptor beta chains from the same sample are listed, as sequenced in a study of T cell repertoires in cytomegalovirus infection (dated by TCRdb to between 2018 and 2021). Per the publication, the treatment or condition label means: in vitro stimulation with specific CMV peptide epitopes to enrich CMV-specific T cells. No cognate antigen is known for these TCRs. Sequencing used an Illumina HiSeq 1500. Clones were called with MiXCR by TCRdb after fastp trimmed the public reads at Q25, and only in-frame beta chains were retained. One record per CDR3 amino acid sequence lists the most common genes and DNA. Counted in this sample were roughly 280,000 distinct CDR3 sequences; less than 25% of them appeared once. Approximately 20% of the sample lies in the top ten. The material was cultured PBMCs, obtained from culture after CMV antigen stimulation. These receptor sequences come from a human donor in good health (CMV status not recorded). Some clones in this sample may be carry-over from other donors' samples.

The gene calls are TRBV7-2 and TRBJ2-5, with 8 bases that match TRBD1. The ends lost 8 bases at V and 2 bases at J; junction bases unmatched: 4. The CDR3 spans 13 residues. Looked up from germline, CDR1 is SGHTA and CDR2 is FQGNSA. The CDR3 spells CASGRGQQETQYF. DNA for the CDR3: TGTGCCAGCGGCAGGGGGCAGCAAGAGACCCAGTACTTC.

This clonotype was picked up a small number of times. The J gene is TRBJ1-1, the V gene TRBV12-3 or TRBV12-4, with no clear D. CDR3 length equals 14 residues. Trimming removed 1 base from V and 7 bases from J, with 13 bases in between. The CDR3 loop reads CASSLEGSQFEAFF. The CDR3 nucleotides read TGTGCCAGCAGTTTAGAAGGCAGTCAATTTGAAGCTTTCTTT.

The table lists this clonotype with a few counts. V is TRBV28 and J is TRBJ2-7, with D possibly TRBD1 on 5 matching bases. CDR3 length equals 14 residues. V shed 5 bases and J shed 3 bases, with 14 bases lying between them. Germline V gene sequence: CDR1 MDHEN, CDR2 SYDVKM. The CDR3, as DNA: TGTGCCAGCAGTCGCAGGGTGGTTCGCTACGAGCAGTACTTC. This sequence encodes CASSRRVVRYEQYF.

This clonotype was counted a few times. The V gene is TRBV7-2, the J gene TRBJ2-3; D might be TRBD2 (5 bases). The CDR3 is made up of 12 amino acids. From germline, CDR1 is SGHTA and CDR2 FQGNSA. Trimming shortened V by 8 bases and J by 3 bases, and 9 bases separated the two germline ends. For the CDR3, the DNA is TGTGCCAGCGGAACTAGAACAGATACGCAGTATTTT. Translating it yields CASGTRTDTQYF.

The genes are TRBV9 and TRBJ2-1; 11 bases fit TRBD2. The CDR3 covers 19 residues. From germline, CDR1 is SGDLS and CDR2 YYNGEE. After removal of 3 bases from V and 0 bases from J, the junction contained 11 bases not matched to a gene. The CDR3 here is CASSGGLAEPLSSYNEQFF. CDR3 coding DNA: TGTGCCAGCAGCGGGGGACTAGCGGAGCCCTTAAGCTCCTACAATGAGCAGTTCTTC.

The chain joins TRBV29-1 to TRBJ2-7; perhaps TRBD2 as D (6 bases). Germline CDR1 is SQVTM and CDR2 is ANQGSEA. The length of the CDR3 is 14 residues. Trimming took 1 base from V and 3 from J, leaving 13 bases between them. The CDR3 protein is CSVEVGRENYEQYF. The CDR3 coding sequence is TGCAGCGTTGAAGTAGGGCGGGAAAACTACGAGCAGTACTTC.

This clonotype came up a few times. The CDR3 is CATSGYGQPQHF. In DNA form, the CDR3 reads TGTGCCACCAGTGGGTACGGTCAGCCCCAGCATTTT. The chain recombines TRBV24-1 with TRBJ1-5; D not certain. Per germline, CDR1 KGHDR and CDR2 SFDVKD. CDR3 length: 12 amino acids. Trimming pared 5 bases from V and 6 bases from J, leaving 7 bases between.

This clonotype was seen only a few times. The rearrangement joins TRBV5-1 to TRBJ2-5, with 7 bases aligning to TRBD2. V was clipped by 4 bases and J by 3 bases; unmatched bases: 6. The CDR3 length is 14 residues. Germline V CDR1 and CDR2: SGHRS, YFSETQ. The CDR3 nucleotides are TGCGCCAGCAGCCACGGACTAGAGAAAGAGACCCAGTACTTC. Its translation: CASSHGLEKETQYF.

This clonotype came up a few times. This chain uses TRBV5-4 with TRBJ1-1, with D possibly TRBD1 on 5 matching bases. The germline V gene encodes CDR1 SGHNT and CDR2 YYREEE (reference sequence). CDR3 length: 15 amino acids. Trimming stripped 3 bases from V and 4 bases from J, with 16 bases between. DNA for the CDR3: TGTGCCAGCAGCTCGTCGGGACTGCCCGGCACTGAAGCTTTCTTT. Protein: CASSSSGLPGTEAFF.

This chain joins TRBV28 and TRBJ2-1, with D unresolved. With 3 bases removed from V and 0 bases from J, the gap between germline ends came to 9 bases. The CDR3 sequence is 15 residues long. Germline values: CDR1 MDHEN, CDR2 SYDVKM. The CDR3: CASSLYPTSYNEQFF. The CDR3 bases are TGTGCCAGCAGTTTGTACCCTACCTCCTACAATGAGCAGTTCTTC.

Only a few counts were recorded for this clonotype. This chain uses TRBV28 with TRBJ2-1, with 11 bases lining up with TRBD2. The CDR3 consists of 15 residues. Germline CDR1 MDHEN, CDR2 SYDVKM. The V and J ends lost 2 bases and 10 bases, in that order; junction bases with no gene match: 7. The CDR3 loop is CASSLLTSGTGEQFF. The CDR3 nucleotides read TGTGCCAGCAGTTTACTGACTAGCGGGACCGGGGAGCAGTTCTTC.

This clonotype has only a few counts. V is TRBV2 and J is TRBJ2-1, with D maybe TRBD2 (6 bases). The CDR3 contains 12 residues. Germline CDR1 reads SNHLY; CDR2 reads FYNNEI. With 6 bases removed from V and 6 bases from J, the gap between germline ends came to 9 bases. In DNA form, the CDR3 reads TGTGCCAGCAGCTTGACTAGCAATGAGCAGTTCTTC. It specifies CASSLTSNEQFF.

This clonotype was found a few times. J is TRBJ1-1 and V is TRBV20-1, with a tentative D call TRBD1 (5 bases). The CDR3 consists of 13 residues. Germline-derived CDR1 and CDR2 are DFQATT and SNEGSKA (reference sequence). In nucleotides, the CDR3 is TGCAGCACCTTTCGGACACCGAACACTGAAGCTTTCTTT. Translating gives CSTFRTPNTEAFF.

This clonotype showed up many times. The chain links TRBV7-2 to TRBJ2-3; D is unclear. The germline gives CDR1 SGHTA, CDR2 FQGNSA. The CDR3 sequence is 19 residues long. V lost 3 bases and J lost 0, with 22 bases in between. Here the CDR3 DNA reads TGTGCCAGCAGCTTCCGGCCCGGATCTGGCGTTTCTAGCACAGATACGCAGTATTTT. Translating it yields CASSFRPGSGVSSTDTQYF.

The chain has TRBV6-2 or TRBV6-3 and TRBJ1-1, with D unresolved. Germline CDR1 reads MNHEY; CDR2 reads SVGEGT. Trimming stripped 4 bases from V and 1 base from J, with 16 bases between. CDR3 size: 16 residues. CDR3 sequence: CASSSRPGVRNTEAFF. In DNA, the CDR3 is TGTGCCAGCAGTTCCCGCCCTGGGGTGAGGAACACTGAAGCTTTCTTT.

V is TRBV3-1 and J is TRBJ1-2, with a weak D call TRBD1 (5 bases). Germline V gene lookup returns CDR1 LGHDT and CDR2 YNNKEL (reference sequence). The CDR3 has 19 amino acids. Deletions cut 0 bases from V and 8 bases from J, with 28 bases between. In DNA, the CDR3 is TGTGCCAGCAGCCAAGATCGCCGGCCAGCGGGGGGTCTCTATGTCGGCTACACCTTC. Protein sequence: CASSQDRRPAGGLYVGYTF.

This clonotype showed up just a few times. The chain uses TRBV11-1 and TRBJ2-7; tentatively, D is TRBD1 or TRBD2 (5 bases each). Trimming pared 4 bases from V and 10 bases from J, leaving 11 bases between. CDR3 length: 11 residues. From germline, CDR1 is SGHAT and CDR2 FQDESV (reference sequence). DNA for the CDR3: TGTGCCAGCAGCTCCGGGGCCGTTCAGTACTTC. Translation: CASSSGAVQYF. The full variable domain, with the rest looked up from reference TRBV11-1 and TRBJ2-7, is EAEVAQSPRYKITEKSQAVAFWCDPISGHATLYWYRQILGQGPELLVQFQDESVVDDSQLPKDRFSAERLKGVDSTLKIQPAELGDSAMYLCASSSGAVQYFGPGTRLTVT.